A selection of T cell receptor beta chains follows, all from one sample in a study of tumor-infiltrating lymphocytes in oesophageal squamous cell carcinoma. Each CDR3 protein gets one entry after TCRdb re-called the PCR reads with MiXCR. Among about 15,000 distinct CDR3 sequences, about 54% were seen once, and the ten largest hold around two fifths. The specimen was esophageal tumor tissue. These receptors came from a female donor with esophageal squamous cell carcinoma. CDR3s include the opening cysteine and the closing phenylalanine or tryptophan. The D gene is left open where the match is weak. Size tells how often a clone was seen (once, few, many) or the class of an expanded clone, and some rows leave it out.

TRBD1,TRBJ2-7,many,TRBV27,CASGQGSKRQYF,TGTGCCAGCGGACAGGGGTCTAAAAGGCAGTACTTC
TRBD1,TRBJ2-3,NA,TRBV6-6,CASVPGQGGDTQYF,TGTGCCAGCGTCCCCGGACAGGGGGGGGATACGCAGTATTTT
NA,TRBJ2-7,NA,TRBV6-8,CASSYTKGSYEQYF,TGTGCCAGCAGTTACACTAAGGGTTCCTACGAGCAGTACTTC
NA,TRBJ2-7,NA,TRBV7-2,CASSSYRTNSYEQYF,TGTGCCAGCAGCTCCTACCGGACTAACTCCTACGAGCAGTACTTC
NA,TRBJ2-3,NA,TRBV7-4,CASSPTVIDSTDTQYF,TGTGCCAGCAGCCCCACCGTGATAGATAGCACAGATACGCAGTATTTT
NA,TRBJ2-5,few,TRBV7-6,CASSLGLGYQETQYF,TGTGCCAGCAGCCTGGGTTTGGGGTACCAAGAGACCCAGTACTTC
TRBD1,TRBJ1-2,NA,TRBV6-1,CASRNRDSLVDGYTF,TGTGCCAGCAGAAACCGGGACAGCTTGGTGGATGGCTACACCTTC
TRBD2,TRBJ2-7,many,TRBV5-6,CASRRPGEGRGEQYF,TGTGCCAGCAGGCGGCCCGGGGAGGGAAGAGGCGAGCAGTACTTC
NA,TRBJ2-6,few,TRBV7-2,CASSLVSGANVLTF,TGTGCCAGCAGCTTAGTTTCCGGGGCCAACGTCCTGACTTTC
NA,TRBJ2-7,NA,TRBV28,CASSFRGEQYF,TGTGCCAGCAGTTTTAGGGGCGAGCAGTACTTC
NA,TRBJ2-1,once,TRBV27,CASSLGVPGEQFF,TGTGCCAGCAGTTTAGGAGTTCCTGGTGAGCAGTTCTTC
NA,TRBJ2-3,NA,TRBV11-2,CASSHRRIGTDTQYF,TGTGCCAGCAGCCACCGTCGGATAGGCACAGATACGCAGTATTTT
NA,TRBJ2-7,few,TRBV7-8,CASSLRTGWDEQYF,TGTGCCAGCAGCTTAAGAACAGGGTGGGACGAGCAGTACTTC
TRBD2,TRBJ2-1,NA,TRBV7-3,CASSLRPSGGPNNEQFF,TGTGCCAGCAGCTTAAGGCCTAGCGGGGGGCCCAACAATGAGCAGTTCTTC
NA,TRBJ2-1,NA,TRBV19,CASSAPGHGGQFF,TGTGCCAGTAGTGCACCGGGACACGGGGGCCAGTTCTTC
TRBD1,TRBJ2-7,NA,TRBV7-2,CASSPQGQGHNEQYF,TGTGCCAGCAGCCCCCAGGGACAGGGGCACAACGAGCAGTACTTC
NA,TRBJ2-7,NA,TRBV7-9,CASSLKAYEQYF,TGTGCCAGCAGCTTAAAAGCGTACGAGCAGTACTTC
TRBD1,TRBJ2-1,once,TRBV10-1,CASSTADRYNEQFF,TGCGCCAGCAGTACGGCGGACAGGTACAATGAGCAGTTCTTC
NA,TRBJ1-6,NA,TRBV6-5,CASRGAGSPLHF,TGTGCCAGCAGAGGGGCGGGTTCACCCCTCCACTTT
NA,TRBJ1-1,NA,TRBV7-6,CASSLDMRNEAFF,TGTGCCAGCAGCCTAGACATGCGGAATGAAGCTTTCTTT
TRBD1,TRBJ2-5,NA,TRBV24-1,CATSETGTGGETQYF,TGTGCCACCAGTGAAACCGGGACAGGGGGAGAGACCCAGTACTTC
NA,TRBJ2-1,NA,TRBV28,CASSLGREQFF,TGTGCCAGCAGTTTGGGTCGTGAGCAGTTCTTC
TRBD1,TRBJ2-1,NA,TRBV7-2,CASSLKNRGNEQFF,TGTGCCAGCAGTCTGAAAAACAGGGGCAATGAGCAGTTCTTC
TRBD2,TRBJ2-2,many,TRBV7-2,CASSAGLAGGKPNTGELFF,TGTGCCAGCAGCGCGGGACTAGCGGGGGGAAAGCCGAACACCGGGGAGCTGTTTTTT
NA,TRBJ2-3,many,TRBV7-2,CASSLAGLITDTQYF,TGTGCCAGCAGCTTGGCAGGCCTAATCACAGATACGCAGTATTTT
TRBD2,TRBJ2-1,once,TRBV27,CASSLTSGANEQFF,TGTGCCAGCAGTTTGACTAGCGGGGCCAATGAGCAGTTCTTC
NA,TRBJ2-5,NA,TRBV7-2,CASSGGPEPQETQYF,TGTGCCAGCAGCGGAGGGCCAGAACCTCAAGAGACCCAGTACTTC
NA,TRBJ1-5,many,TRBV12-3/TRBV12-4,CASSFYQGNQPQHF,TGTGCCAGCAGTTTTTACCAAGGGAATCAGCCCCAGCATTTT
NA,TRBJ2-5,NA,TRBV2,CASSYDVETQYF,TGTGCCAGCAGCTATGACGTGGAGACCCAGTACTTC
TRBD2,TRBJ2-5,NA,TRBV7-7,CASSQGGGLAGTAQYF,TGTGCTAGCAGCCAAGGGGGGGGACTAGCGGGGACCGCCCAGTACTTC
NA,TRBJ2-1,few,TRBV7-2,CASSLNTDYYNEQFF,TGTGCCAGCAGCCTAAATACAGATTACTACAATGAGCAGTTCTTC
NA,TRBJ2-1,NA,TRBV7-2,CASSLGLLDEQFF,TGTGCCAGCAGCTTAGGGCTTTTGGATGAGCAGTTCTTC
NA,TRBJ2-4,NA,TRBV2,CASSDWGRKNIQYF,TGTGCCAGCAGTGATTGGGGGAGGAAAAACATTCAGTACTTC
NA,TRBJ2-1,NA,TRBV7-3,CASSYKGGTYNEQFF,TGTGCCAGCAGCTATAAAGGGGGGACCTACAATGAGCAGTTCTTC
NA,TRBJ2-7,NA,TRBV7-2,CASSFPLRRSYEQYF,TGTGCCAGCAGCTTCCCCTTGCGCCGGTCCTACGAGCAGTACTTC
NA,TRBJ2-7,once,TRBV6-1,CASSDFSRAGAYEQYF,TGTGCCAGCAGTGATTTTTCCCGCGCAGGGGCCTACGAGCAGTACTTC
TRBD1,TRBJ1-2,NA,TRBV4-1,CASSQGQPNYGYTF,TGCGCCAGCAGCCAGGGACAGCCTAACTATGGCTACACCTTC
NA,TRBJ1-2,NA,TRBV7-8,CASSLGLGDYGYTF,TGTGCCAGCAGCTTAGGGTTGGGGGACTATGGCTACACCTTC
NA,TRBJ1-5,NA,TRBV19,CASSARGVAQFNQPQHF,TGTGCCAGTAGTGCCCGAGGAGTGGCACAGTTCAATCAGCCCCAGCATTTT